Described below is a single TCR beta chain sequence and its context. Its antigen is currently unknown. The data belong to a study of cytomegalovirus exposure and HLA in healthy donors. Study-level results: The listing of roughly 160 TCR beta chains classed them as cytomegalovirus-associated. First-cohort TCR clusters tended to co-occur in the approximately 110 validation repertoires, a later analysis found.

Here immunoSEQ multiplex PCR was the method, and the copy in TCRdb shows in-frame clones only, minus some. This sample yields 150,000 to 180,000 clones, of which approximately 86% are seen a single time; about a fifth belongs to the top ten. J was trimmed by 2 bases and V by 5 bases; bases with no gene match: 8. CDR1 is SGHTA and CDR2 is FQGNSA in the germline V gene. This CDR3 comprises 15 residues. Sequenced: PBMCs. The sequence came from a man between 18 and 29 years old in good health and CMV-seropositive. The J gene is TRBJ1-1, the V gene TRBV7-2; 7 bases fit TRBD1. The DNA of the CDR3 is TGTGCCAGCAGCACCGAGGGACAGATTAACACTGAAGCTTTCTTT. This codes for CASSTEGQINTEAFF.